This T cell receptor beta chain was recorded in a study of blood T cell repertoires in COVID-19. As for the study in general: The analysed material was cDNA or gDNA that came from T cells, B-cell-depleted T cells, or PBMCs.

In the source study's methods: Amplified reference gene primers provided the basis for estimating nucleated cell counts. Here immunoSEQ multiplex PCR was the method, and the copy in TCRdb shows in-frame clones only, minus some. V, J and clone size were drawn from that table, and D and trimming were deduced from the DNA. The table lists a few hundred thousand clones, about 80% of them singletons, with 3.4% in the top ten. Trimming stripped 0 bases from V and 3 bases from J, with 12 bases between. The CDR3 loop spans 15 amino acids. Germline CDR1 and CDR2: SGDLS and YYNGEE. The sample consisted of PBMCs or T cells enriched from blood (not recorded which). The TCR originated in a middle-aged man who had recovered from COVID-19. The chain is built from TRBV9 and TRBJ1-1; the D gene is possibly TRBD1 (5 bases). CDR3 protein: CASSVGYRTDTEAFF. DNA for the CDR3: TGTGCCAGCAGCGTAGGCTACAGGACGGACACTGAAGCTTTCTTT.